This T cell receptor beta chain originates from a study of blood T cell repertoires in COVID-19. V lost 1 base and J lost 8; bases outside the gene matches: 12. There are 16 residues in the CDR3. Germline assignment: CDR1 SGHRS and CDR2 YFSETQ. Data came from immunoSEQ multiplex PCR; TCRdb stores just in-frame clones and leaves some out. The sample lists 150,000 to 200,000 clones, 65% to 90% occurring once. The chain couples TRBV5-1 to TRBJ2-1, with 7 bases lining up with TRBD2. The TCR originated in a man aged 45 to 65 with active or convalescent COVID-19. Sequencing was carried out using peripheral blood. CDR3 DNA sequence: TGCGCCAGCAGCTTGAGGATAGCGGGCCTAGAGGATGAGCAGTTCTTC. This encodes CASSLRIAGLEDEQFF.